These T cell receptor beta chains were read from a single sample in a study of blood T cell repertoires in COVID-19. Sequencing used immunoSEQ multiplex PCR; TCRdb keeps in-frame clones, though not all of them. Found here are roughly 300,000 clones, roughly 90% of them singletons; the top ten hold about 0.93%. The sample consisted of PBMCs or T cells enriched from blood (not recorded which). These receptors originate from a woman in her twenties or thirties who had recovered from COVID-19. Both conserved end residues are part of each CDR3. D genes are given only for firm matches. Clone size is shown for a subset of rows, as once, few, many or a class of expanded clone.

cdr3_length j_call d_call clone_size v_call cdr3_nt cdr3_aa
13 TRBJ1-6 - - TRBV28 TGTGCCAGTGGAGAGTCTTTTGATTCACCCCTCCACTTT CASGESFDSPLHF
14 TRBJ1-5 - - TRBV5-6 TGTGCCAGCAGCATTATGGAGGGAAGGCAGCCCCAGCATTTT CASSIMEGRQPQHF
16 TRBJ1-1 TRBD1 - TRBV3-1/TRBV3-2 TGTGCCAGCAGCCAACGACAGGGGCCCTTGAACACTGAAGCTTTCTTT CASSQRQGPLNTEAFF
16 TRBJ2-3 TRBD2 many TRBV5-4 TGTGCCAGCAGCTTCCCTAGCGGGGGGACCACAGATACGCAGTATTTT CASSFPSGGTTDTQYF
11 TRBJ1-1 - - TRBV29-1 TGCAGCGTTCAAAGGGCGGGTGAAGCTTTCTTT CSVQRAGEAFF
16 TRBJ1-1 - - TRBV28 TGTGCCAGCAGAGCATCTACAGGGTTGGGGGACACTGAAGCTTTCTTT CASRASTGLGDTEAFF
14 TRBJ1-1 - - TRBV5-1 TGCGCCAGCACCCTTGACAGGCCGAACACTGAAGCTTTCTTT CASTLDRPNTEAFF
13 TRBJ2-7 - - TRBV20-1 TGCAGTGCTAGTCAGGCAGCCCTCTACGAGCAGTACTTC CSASQAALYEQYF
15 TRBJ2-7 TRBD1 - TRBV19 TGTGCCAGTAGTGCCCTCCTTGAGGGGGCCCACGAGCAGTACTTC CASSALLEGAHEQYF
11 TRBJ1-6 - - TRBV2 TGTGCCAGCAGTGACGATTCACCCCTCCACTTT CASSDDSPLHF
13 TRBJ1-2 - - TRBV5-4 TGTGCCAGCAGCTTGACACAGGGCACTGGCTACACCTTC CASSLTQGTGYTF
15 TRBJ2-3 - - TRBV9 TGTGCCAGCAGCCAGGGTATCCCCCACACAGATACGCAGTATTTT CASSQGIPHTDTQYF
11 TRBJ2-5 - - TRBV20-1 TGCAGTGCTGCCAGGGGAGAGACCCAGTACTTC CSAARGETQYF
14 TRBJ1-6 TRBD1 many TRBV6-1 TGTGCCAGCAGTGAGACAGGGGACCATTCACCCCTCCACTTT CASSETGDHSPLHF
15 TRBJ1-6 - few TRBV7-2 TGTGCCAGCAGCTTAAGACAGGTTTCTAATTCACCCCTCCACTTT CASSLRQVSNSPLHF
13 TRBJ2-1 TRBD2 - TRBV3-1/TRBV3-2 TGTGCCAGGACTAGCGGGGTTTACAATGAGCAGTTCTTC CARTSGVYNEQFF
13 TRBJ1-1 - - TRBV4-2 TGTGCCAGCAGCGCCCCGGGATTTAATGAAGCTTTCTTT CASSAPGFNEAFF
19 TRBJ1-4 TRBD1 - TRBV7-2 TGTGCCAGCAGCTTATTTTTGGGGACAGGGAGGAGAGCTAATGAAAAACTGTTTTTT CASSLFLGTGRRANEKLFF
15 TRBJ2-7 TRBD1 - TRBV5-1 TGCGCCAGCAGCTCCGGGGACAGGGATTACTACGAGCAGTACTTC CASSSGDRDYYEQYF
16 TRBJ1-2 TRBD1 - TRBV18 TGTGCCAGCTCACCCGGGACAGGGGGGCTCCCGGATGGCTACACCTTC CASSPGTGGLPDGYTF
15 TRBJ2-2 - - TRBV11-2 TGTGCCAGCAGCTTAGGGCGGCGCAACACCGGGGAGCTGTTTTTT CASSLGRRNTGELFF
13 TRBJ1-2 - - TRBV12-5 TGTGCTAGTGGTTTATCCGGGGGCTATGGCTACACCTTC CASGLSGGYGYTF
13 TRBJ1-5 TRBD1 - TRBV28 TGTGCCAGCAGTTTAGGTGGACAGGCGCCCCAGCATTTT CASSLGGQAPQHF
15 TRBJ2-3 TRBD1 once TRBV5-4 TGTGCCAGCAGCTTTAAACTAGGGGGCGCAGATACGCAGTATTTT CASSFKLGGADTQYF
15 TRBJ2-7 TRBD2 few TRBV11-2 TGTGCCAGCAGCCGGACTAGCGGGGCGTACTACGAGCAGTACTTC CASSRTSGAYYEQYF
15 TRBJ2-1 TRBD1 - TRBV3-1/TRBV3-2 TGTGCCAGCAGCCAAGACCGGCCACAGGGGAATGAGCAGTTCTTC CASSQDRPQGNEQFF
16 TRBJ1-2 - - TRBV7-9 TGTGCCAGCAGCTCCACAGGGATGGGGATTAACTATGGCTACACCTTC CASSSTGMGINYGYTF
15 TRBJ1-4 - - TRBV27 TGTGCCAGCAGTCCCGGGAGGGTTGGTAATGAAAAACTGTTTTTT CASSPGRVGNEKLFF